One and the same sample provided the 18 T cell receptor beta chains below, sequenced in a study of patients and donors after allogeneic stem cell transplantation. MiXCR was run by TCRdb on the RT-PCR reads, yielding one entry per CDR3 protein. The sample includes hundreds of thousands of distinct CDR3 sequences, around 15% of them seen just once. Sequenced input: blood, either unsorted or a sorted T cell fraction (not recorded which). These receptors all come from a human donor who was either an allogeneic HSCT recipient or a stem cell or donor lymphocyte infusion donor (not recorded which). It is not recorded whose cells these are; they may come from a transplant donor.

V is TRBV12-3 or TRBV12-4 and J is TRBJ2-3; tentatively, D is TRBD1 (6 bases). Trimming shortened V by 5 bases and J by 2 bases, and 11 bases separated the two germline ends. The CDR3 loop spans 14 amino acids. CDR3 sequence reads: CASSRTASTDTQYF. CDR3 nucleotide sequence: TGTGCCAGCAGTCGGACAGCCTCCACAGATACGCAGTATTTT.

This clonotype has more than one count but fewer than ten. The CDR3 sequence is CSVLPGQSSEQYF. The CDR3 DNA follows: TGCAGCGTCCTACCGGGACAATCGTCTGAGCAGTACTTC. V is TRBV29-1 and J is TRBJ2-7; D possibly corresponds to TRBD1 (6 bases). V shed 6 bases and J shed 7 bases, with 19 bases lying between them. The CDR3 sequence is 13 residues long. CDR1 is SQVTM, CDR2 ANQGSEA, per germline.

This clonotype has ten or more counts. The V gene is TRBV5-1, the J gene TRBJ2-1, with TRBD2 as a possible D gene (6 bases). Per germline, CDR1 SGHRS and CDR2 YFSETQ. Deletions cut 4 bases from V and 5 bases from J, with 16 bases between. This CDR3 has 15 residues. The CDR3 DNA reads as TGCGCCAGCAGCCTGACTAGTCTTCCTGACAATGAGCAGTTCTTC. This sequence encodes CASSLTSLPDNEQFF.

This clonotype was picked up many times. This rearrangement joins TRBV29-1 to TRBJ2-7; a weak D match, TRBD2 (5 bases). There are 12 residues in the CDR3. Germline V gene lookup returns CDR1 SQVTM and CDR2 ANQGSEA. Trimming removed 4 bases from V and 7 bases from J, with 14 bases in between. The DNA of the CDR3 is TGCAGCGTTGTGGGCCCAACGGGGGAGCAGTACTTC. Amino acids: CSVVGPTGEQYF.

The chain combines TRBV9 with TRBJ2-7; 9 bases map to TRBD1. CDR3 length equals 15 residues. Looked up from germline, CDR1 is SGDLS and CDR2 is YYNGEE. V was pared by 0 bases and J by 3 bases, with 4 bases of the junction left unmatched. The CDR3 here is CASSVAPGQGYEQYF. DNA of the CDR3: TGTGCCAGCAGCGTAGCGCCGGGACAGGGCTACGAGCAGTACTTC.

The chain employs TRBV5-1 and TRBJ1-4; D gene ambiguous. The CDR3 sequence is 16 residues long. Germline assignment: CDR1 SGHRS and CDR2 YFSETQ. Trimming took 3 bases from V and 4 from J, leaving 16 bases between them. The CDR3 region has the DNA TGCGCCAGCAGCTCCGCAGGAGGAAGGGTTAATGAAAAACTGTTTTTT. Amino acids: CASSSAGGRVNEKLFF.

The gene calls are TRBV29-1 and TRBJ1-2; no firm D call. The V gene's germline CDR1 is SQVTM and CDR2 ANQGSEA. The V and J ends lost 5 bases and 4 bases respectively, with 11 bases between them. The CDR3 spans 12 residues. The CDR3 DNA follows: TGCAGCGTTAAAGGGTACGGCTATGGCTACACCTTC. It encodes CSVKGYGYGYTF.

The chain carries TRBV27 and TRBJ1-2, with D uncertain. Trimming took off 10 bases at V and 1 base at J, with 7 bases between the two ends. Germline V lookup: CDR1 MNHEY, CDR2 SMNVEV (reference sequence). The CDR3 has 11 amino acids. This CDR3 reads CATRGNYGYTF. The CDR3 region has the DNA TGTGCCACTCGCGGTAACTATGGCTACACCTTC.

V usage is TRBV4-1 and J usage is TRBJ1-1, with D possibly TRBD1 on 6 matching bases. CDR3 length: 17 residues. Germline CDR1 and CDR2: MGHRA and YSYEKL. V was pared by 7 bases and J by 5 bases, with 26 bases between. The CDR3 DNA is TGCGCCAGCATTCCATACGGCGGTGGGGGGCGGGGTACTGAAGCTTTCTTT. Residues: CASIPYGGGGRGTEAFF.

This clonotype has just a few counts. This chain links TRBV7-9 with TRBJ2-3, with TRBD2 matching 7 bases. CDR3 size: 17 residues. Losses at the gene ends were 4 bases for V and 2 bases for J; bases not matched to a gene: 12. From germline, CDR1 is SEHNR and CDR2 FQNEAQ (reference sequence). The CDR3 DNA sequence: TGTGCCAGCAGCTCTACGCGTACTAGCGAAGACACAGATACGCAGTATTTT. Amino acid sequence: CASSSTRTSEDTDTQYF.

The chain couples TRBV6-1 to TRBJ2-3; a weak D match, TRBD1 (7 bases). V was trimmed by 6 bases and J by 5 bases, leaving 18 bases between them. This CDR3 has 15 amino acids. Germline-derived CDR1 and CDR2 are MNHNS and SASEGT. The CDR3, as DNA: TGTGCCAGCAGCGACCAGGGGGGTGGAAGAGATACGCAGTATTTT. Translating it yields CASSDQGGGRDTQYF.

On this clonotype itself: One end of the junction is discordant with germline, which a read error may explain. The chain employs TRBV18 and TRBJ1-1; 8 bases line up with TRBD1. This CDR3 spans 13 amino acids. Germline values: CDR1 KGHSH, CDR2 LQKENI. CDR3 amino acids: CASDVDRGRPIDF. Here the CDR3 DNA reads TGTGCCAGCGATGTAGACAGGGGAAGGCCCATCGACTTT.

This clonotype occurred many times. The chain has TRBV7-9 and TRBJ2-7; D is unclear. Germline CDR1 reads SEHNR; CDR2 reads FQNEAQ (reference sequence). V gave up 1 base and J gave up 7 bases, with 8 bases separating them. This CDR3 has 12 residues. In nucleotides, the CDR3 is TGTGCCAGCAGCTTAGATTCGTTGGAGCAGTACTTC. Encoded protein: CASSLDSLEQYF.

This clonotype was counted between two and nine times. The CDR3 sequence: CASSDTFAREDEQFF. CDR3 nucleotides: TGTGCCAGCAGTGACACGTTTGCAAGAGAGGATGAGCAGTTCTTC. The chain links TRBV6-4 to TRBJ2-1; the D is unclear. This CDR3 comprises 15 residues. Trimming pared 2 bases from V and 8 bases from J, leaving 16 bases between. CDR1 is MRHNA and CDR2 is SNTAGT in the germline V gene.

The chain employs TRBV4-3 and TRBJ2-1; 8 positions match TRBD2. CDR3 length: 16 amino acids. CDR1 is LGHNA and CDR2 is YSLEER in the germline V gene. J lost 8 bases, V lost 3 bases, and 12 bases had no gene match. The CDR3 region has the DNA TGCGCCAGCAGCCAGGACGGGGGGGCCTTACCCCATGAGCAGTTCTTC. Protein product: CASSQDGGALPHEQFF.

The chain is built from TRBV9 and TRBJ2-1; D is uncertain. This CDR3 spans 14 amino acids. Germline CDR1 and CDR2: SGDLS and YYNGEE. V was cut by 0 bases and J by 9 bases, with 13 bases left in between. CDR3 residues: CASSVARLAGEQFF. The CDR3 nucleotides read TGTGCCAGCAGCGTAGCGAGGTTAGCTGGTGAGCAGTTCTTC.

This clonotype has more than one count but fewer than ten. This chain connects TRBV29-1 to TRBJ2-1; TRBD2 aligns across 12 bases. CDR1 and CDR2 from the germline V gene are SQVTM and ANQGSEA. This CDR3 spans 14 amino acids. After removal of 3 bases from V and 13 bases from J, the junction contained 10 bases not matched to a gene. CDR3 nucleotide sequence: TGCAGCGTTGATCCCCGCCTAGCGGGGGGGCAACAGTTCTTC. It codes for CSVDPRLAGGQQFF.

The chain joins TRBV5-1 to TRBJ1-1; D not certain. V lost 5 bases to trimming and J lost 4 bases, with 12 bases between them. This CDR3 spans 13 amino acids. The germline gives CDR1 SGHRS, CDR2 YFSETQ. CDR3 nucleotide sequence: TGCGCCAGCAGGGAGGTGGTGGGCACTGAAGCTTTCTTT. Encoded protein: CASREVVGTEAFF.